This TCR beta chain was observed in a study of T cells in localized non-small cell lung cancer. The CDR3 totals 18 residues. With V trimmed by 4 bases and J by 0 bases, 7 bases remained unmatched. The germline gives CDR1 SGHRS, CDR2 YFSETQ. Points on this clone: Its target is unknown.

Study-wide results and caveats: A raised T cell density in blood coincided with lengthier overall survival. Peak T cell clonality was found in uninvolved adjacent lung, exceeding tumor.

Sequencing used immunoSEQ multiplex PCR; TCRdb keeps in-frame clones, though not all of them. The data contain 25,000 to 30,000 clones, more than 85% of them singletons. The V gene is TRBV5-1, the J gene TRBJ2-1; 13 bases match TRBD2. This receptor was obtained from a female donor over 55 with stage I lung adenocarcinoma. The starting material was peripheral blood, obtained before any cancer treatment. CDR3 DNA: TGCGCCAGCAGCCAGGGACTAGCGGGGAGTTCCTCCTACAATGAGCAGTTCTTC. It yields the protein CASSQGLAGSSSYNEQFF.